A single sample gave rise to the 27 T cell receptor beta chains below, sequenced in a study of early T cells in non-severe SARS-CoV-2 infection. TCRdb reprocessed the 5' RACE reads via MiXCR and lists one record per CDR3 protein. This table holds about 88,000 distinct CDR3 sequences, about 16% found once. The material sequenced was whole blood. All receptors come from an adult who was a healthcare worker with PCR-confirmed SARS-CoV-2 infection or an uninfected control (not recorded which).

This clonotype was detected only a few times. This chain joins TRBV18 and TRBJ2-3, with 8 bases lining up with TRBD1. Germline CDR1 reads KGHSH; CDR2 reads LQKENI. This CDR3 contains 14 residues. Trimming took 5 bases from V and 0 from J; bases not matched to a gene: 1. The CDR3 DNA is TGTGCCAGCTCAGGACAGGGTAGCACAGATACGCAGTATTTT. This encodes CASSGQGSTDTQYF.

This clonotype appeared a few times. J is TRBJ2-7 and V is TRBV4-3, with D possibly TRBD1 on 5 matching bases. The germline gives CDR1 LGHNA, CDR2 YSLEER. V was clipped by 1 base and J by 1 base, with 11 bases between them. The length of the CDR3 is 15 residues. CDR3 protein: CASSQAETASYEQYF. The CDR3 DNA follows: TGCGCCAGCAGCCAAGCCGAGACAGCTTCCTACGAGCAGTACTTC.

V usage is TRBV4-1 and J usage is TRBJ1-4; a weak D match, TRBD1 (5 bases). V lost 1 base and J lost 5, with 8 bases in between. The CDR3 consists of 14 residues. Germline CDR1 is MGHRA and CDR2 is YSYEKL. CDR3 DNA sequence: TGCGCCAGCAGCCAAGTTGGGGGGAATGAAAAACTGTTTTTT. This sequence encodes CASSQVGGNEKLFF.

This clonotype was detected many times. The V gene is TRBV25-1, the J gene TRBJ2-7; D not resolved. Germline-derived CDR1 and CDR2 are MGHDK and SYGVNS. The CDR3 consists of 12 residues. The germline V and J ends were trimmed by 3 bases and 8 bases, with 11 bases remaining between them. The DNA of the CDR3 is TGTGCCAGCAGTGATGAGCTAGGACAGCAGTACTTC. Encoded protein: CASSDELGQQYF.

This clonotype was counted at least ten times. CDR3 sequence (DNA): TGTGCCAGCAGTCGGGGACGCTACGAGCAGTACTTC. This translates into CASSRGRYEQYF. V and J are TRBV6-5 and TRBJ2-7; D assignment may be TRBD1 or TRBD2 (5 bases each). V shed 5 bases and J shed 3 bases, with 8 bases lying between them. The CDR3 has 12 amino acids. Germline loops: CDR1 MNHEY, CDR2 SVGAGI.

This CDR3 reads CASSRYSGAQQFF. The CDR3 nucleotides read TGTGCCAGCAGCCGTTATAGCGGGGCCCAGCAGTTCTTC. This chain uses TRBV14 with TRBJ2-1; 8 nucleotides align to TRBD2. CDR3 length: 13 residues. Germline CDR1 reads SGHDN; CDR2 reads FVKESK. The J segment lost 11 bases and the V segment lost 4 bases, leaving 7 bases of the junction unmatched.

This clonotype was found many times. The V call is TRBV20-1, the J call TRBJ1-2; 8 bases fit TRBD1. The length of the CDR3 is 11 residues. Per the germline V gene, CDR1 is DFQATT and CDR2 is SNEGSKA (reference sequence). V trimming: 5 bases; J trimming: 10 bases; junction bases outside the gene matches: 6. CDR3 DNA sequence: TGCAGTGCTTTGCCGGGACAGGTCTACACCTTC. Residues: CSALPGQVYTF.

This rearrangement joins TRBV28 to TRBJ1-1; possibly TRBD1 for D (5 bases). This CDR3 is 13 amino acids long. The ends were cut back, 5 bases at V and 3 bases at J, with 10 bases in the middle. Germline V CDR1 and CDR2: MDHEN, SYDVKM. CDR3 DNA: TGTGCCAGCAGTCGGGGCCACTACACTGAAGCTTTCTTT. It encodes CASSRGHYTEAFF.

This clonotype was found a few times. The chain is built from TRBV7-2 and TRBJ2-1, with 8 bases matching TRBD1. The CDR3 length is 13 residues. The J segment lost 7 bases and the V segment lost 2 bases, leaving 1 base of the junction unmatched. Germline values: CDR1 SGHTA, CDR2 FQGNSA. The CDR3 is CASSLHRGNEQFF. The CDR3 DNA sequence: TGTGCCAGCAGCTTACACAGGGGGAATGAGCAGTTCTTC.

The J gene is TRBJ2-1, the V gene TRBV6-1; D is unresolved. From germline, CDR1 is MNHNS and CDR2 SASEGT. The CDR3 is made up of 19 amino acids. Trimming removed 6 bases from V and 6 bases from J, with 30 bases in between. The CDR3 DNA follows: TGTGCCAGCAGCTATCCTCTTTCCCGAGCCCAAGGCGCGACCAATGAGCAGTTCTTC. Its protein is CASSYPLSRAQGATNEQFF.

This clonotype was detected only a few times. The chain couples TRBV20-1 to TRBJ1-1; D ambiguous. This CDR3 has 10 amino acids. Deletions cut 5 bases from V and 9 bases from J, with 10 bases between. From germline, CDR1 is DFQATT and CDR2 SNEGSKA (reference sequence). The CDR3 DNA is TGCAGTGCTCACACGGGTAAAGCTTTCTTT. Encoded protein: CSAHTGKAFF.

In its sample, this clonotype was seen a few times. The chain combines TRBV7-2 with TRBJ2-5; tentatively, D is TRBD2 (5 bases). The CDR3 contains 14 residues. Per the germline V gene, CDR1 is SGHTA and CDR2 is FQGNSA. V was pared by 6 bases and J by 7 bases, with 18 bases between. The CDR3 loop is CASRLGIGVRTQYF. CDR3 bases: TGTGCCAGCAGACTAGGTATTGGGGTACGGACCCAGTACTTC.

The chain employs TRBV28 and TRBJ2-7, with unresolved D. The CDR3 is 13 amino acids. Per germline, CDR1 MDHEN and CDR2 SYDVKM. The ends were cut back, 2 bases at V and 9 bases at J, with 14 bases in the middle. DNA for the CDR3: TGTGCCAGCAGTTTAATCGGCCCCTCGGGGCAGTACTTC. Its translation: CASSLIGPSGQYF.

This clonotype appeared many times. This chain uses TRBV18 with TRBJ2-7; the match to TRBD2 covers 8 bases. The germline V gene has CDR1 KGHSH and CDR2 LQKENI. Losses at the gene ends were 3 bases for V and 0 bases for J; bases not matched to a gene: 10. This CDR3 comprises 17 residues. This CDR3 is CASSPRAGEISSYEQYF. CDR3 nucleotide sequence: TGTGCCAGCTCACCCCGAGCGGGAGAGATAAGCTCCTACGAGCAGTACTTC. The full variable domain, completed using reference TRBV18 and TRBJ2-7, is NAGVMQNPRHLVRRRGQEARLRCSPMKGHSHVYWYRQLPEEGLKFMVYLQKENIIDESGMPKERFSAEFPKEGPSILRIQQVVRGDSAAYFCASSPRAGEISSYEQYFGPGTRLTVT.

The V call is TRBV20-1, the J call TRBJ2-3; a possible D gene is TRBD2 (6 bases). V gave up 4 bases and J gave up 2 bases, with 10 bases separating them. The germline gives CDR1 DFQATT, CDR2 SNEGSKA (reference sequence). CDR3 size: 13 residues. The CDR3, as DNA: TGCAGTGCTACGTCGGGACTCACAGATACGCAGTATTTT. Its translation is CSATSGLTDTQYF.

CDR3 region: CASSYVKLDGYTF. The CDR3 DNA follows: TGTGCCAGCAGTTACGTGAAGCTAGATGGCTACACCTTC. This chain connects TRBV6-6 to TRBJ1-2; D remains ambiguous. The CDR3 covers 13 residues. CDR1 MNHNY and CDR2 SVGAGI come from the germline V gene (reference sequence). V was trimmed by 2 bases and J by 6 bases, leaving 10 bases between them.

This clonotype was counted a few times. V and J are TRBV27 and TRBJ2-3; no clear D gene. Germline V lookup: CDR1 MNHEY, CDR2 SMNVEV (reference sequence). This CDR3 has 15 amino acids. V lost 3 bases to trimming and J lost 5 bases, with 15 bases between them. CDR3 coding DNA: TGTGCCAGCAGTTTTCACGGCCGAGACGGAGATACGCAGTATTTT. It codes for CASSFHGRDGDTQYF.

This clonotype was seen at least ten times. The gene calls are TRBV5-1 and TRBJ1-1, with a weak D call TRBD1 (5 bases). Trimming shortened V by 2 bases and J by 5 bases, and 10 bases separated the two germline ends. Germline loops: CDR1 SGHRS, CDR2 YFSETQ. CDR3 length: 13 amino acids. CDR3 in amino acids: CASSFRKGTEAFF. Here the CDR3 DNA reads TGCGCCAGCAGCTTTCGAAAGGGGACTGAAGCTTTCTTT. The full variable domain, with the rest looked up from reference TRBV5-1 and TRBJ1-1, is KAGVTQTPRYLIKTRGQQVTLSCSPISGHRSVSWYQQTPGQGLQFLFEYFSETQRNKGNFPGRFSGRQFSNSRSEMNVSTLELGDSALYLCASSFRKGTEAFFGQGTRLTVV.

This clonotype came up many times. The chain uses TRBV4-2 and TRBJ1-1; 9 nucleotides align to TRBD1. CDR3 length equals 12 residues. Germline V gene data show CDR1 as LGHNA and CDR2 as YNFKEQ. The junction had 2 bases not matched to a gene; V was cut back by 4 bases and J by 8 bases. The CDR3 bases are TGTGCCAGCAGCCGACAGGGGGTGGAAGCTTTCTTT. This codes for CASSRQGVEAFF.

This clonotype showed up just a few times. The chain is built from TRBV20-1 and TRBJ1-2; the D is unclear. Germline V gene sequence: CDR1 DFQATT, CDR2 SNEGSKA (reference sequence). Between the trimmed V and J ends, which lost 3 bases and 5 bases, there was a span of 19 bases. This CDR3 has 15 amino acids. The CDR3 DNA sequence: TGCAGTGCTAGCTTGACCCCGTGGACGGATTATGGCTACACCTTC. This codes for CSASLTPWTDYGYTF.

The chain couples TRBV6-5 to TRBJ1-1; no firm D call. Germline V CDR1 and CDR2: MNHEY, SVGAGI. CDR3 length: 13 amino acids. The V gene lost 1 base and the J gene lost 5 bases, with 8 bases spanning the gap. CDR3 region: CASSYFRETEAFF. For the CDR3, the DNA is TGTGCCAGCAGTTACTTCCGGGAAACTGAAGCTTTCTTT.

The chain carries TRBV7-9 and TRBJ1-2; D uncertain. This CDR3 is 12 amino acids long. The V end lost 5 bases, the J end lost 6 bases, and 10 bases lay between the germline ends. Looked up from germline, CDR1 is SEHNR and CDR2 is FQNEAQ (reference sequence). The CDR3 bases are TGTGCCAGCAGCCCAGAGGGCGATGGCTACACCTTC. It translates to CASSPEGDGYTF.

The CDR3 region is CSALSRGWEQYF. The CDR3 DNA reads TGCAGTGCCTTATCCAGGGGATGGGAGCAGTACTTC. This chain joins TRBV20-1 and TRBJ2-7; D might be TRBD1 (6 bases). Deletions cut 6 bases from V and 7 bases from J, with 16 bases between. Germline V CDR1 and CDR2: DFQATT, SNEGSKA (reference sequence). The CDR3 length is 12 residues.

This clonotype came up many times. This chain connects TRBV4-1 to TRBJ1-4; the match to TRBD1 covers 11 bases. CDR3 length: 17 amino acids. The trim removed 3 bases at V and 7 bases at J, leaving 10 bases unmatched. Germline loops: CDR1 MGHRA, CDR2 YSYEKL. DNA of the CDR3: TGCGCCAGCAGCCAGGCTGGACAGGGGGCGCGGGGTGAAAAACTGTTTTTT. Protein: CASSQAGQGARGEKLFF.

In this sample, this clonotype turned up a few times. The chain carries TRBV11-2 and TRBJ2-7, with 9 bases aligning to TRBD2. Germline V gives CDR1 SGHAT, CDR2 FQNNGV. V lost 4 bases, J lost 4 bases, and 5 bases stayed unmatched. This CDR3 region has 14 residues. CDR3 residues: CASSSTSGPYEQYF. The CDR3 bases are TGTGCCAGCAGCTCTACTAGCGGGCCTTACGAGCAGTACTTC.

The chain carries TRBV20-1 and TRBJ2-7; 7 nucleotides line up with TRBD1. V lost 6 bases, J lost 3 bases, and 8 bases stayed unmatched. The CDR3 covers 13 residues. CDR1 and CDR2 (germline): DFQATT, SNEGSKA (reference sequence). The CDR3 region has the DNA TGCAGTGCCTGGACAGGAAGCATCTACGAGCAGTACTTC. This codes for CSAWTGSIYEQYF.

This clonotype appeared a few times. This chain links TRBV4-1 with TRBJ2-3; 16 bases are shared with TRBD2. The J segment lost 4 bases and the V segment lost 3 bases, leaving 10 bases of the junction unmatched. The CDR3 sequence is 19 residues long. The germline CDR1 and CDR2 sequences are MGHRA and YSYEKL. Here the CDR3 DNA reads TGCGCCAGCAGCCACCCGGGACTAGCGGGAGGGCCTTTGGCAGATACGCAGTATTTT. It encodes CASSHPGLAGGPLADTQYF.